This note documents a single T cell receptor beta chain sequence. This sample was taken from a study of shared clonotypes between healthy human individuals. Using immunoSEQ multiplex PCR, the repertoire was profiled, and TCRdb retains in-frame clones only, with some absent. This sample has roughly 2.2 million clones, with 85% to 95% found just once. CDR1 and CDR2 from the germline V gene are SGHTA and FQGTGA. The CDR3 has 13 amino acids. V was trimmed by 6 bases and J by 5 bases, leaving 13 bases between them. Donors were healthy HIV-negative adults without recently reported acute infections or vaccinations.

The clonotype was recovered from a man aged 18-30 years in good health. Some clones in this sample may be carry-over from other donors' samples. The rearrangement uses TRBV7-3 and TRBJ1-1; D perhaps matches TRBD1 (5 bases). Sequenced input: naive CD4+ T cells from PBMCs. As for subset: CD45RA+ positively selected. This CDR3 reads CASSSQRGTEAFF. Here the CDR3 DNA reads TGTGCCAGCAGTTCACAGAGGGGTACTGAAGCTTTCTTT.